The 28 T cell receptor beta chains below come from one sample, sequenced in a study of blood T cells in healthy people across ages. Next came a second PCR, run for about 6 to 11 cycles, which used a sample-barcoded 5' primer along with a J-beta primer mix. TCRdb re-called the 5' RACE reads with MiXCR, one entry per CDR3 protein. The sample lists about 970,000 distinct CDR3 sequences; roughly 51% were seen once. The sample taken for sequencing was blood. The receptors here all came from a woman aged 55-69 years in good health.

This clonotype was recorded once. The genes are TRBV18 and TRBJ1-5; 10 bases match TRBD1. With V trimmed by 4 bases and J by 0 bases, 3 bases remained unmatched. The germline V gene has CDR1 KGHSH and CDR2 LQKENI. CDR3 length: 16 residues. The DNA for the CDR3 is TGTGCCAGCTCACGGACAGGGGGTTATAGCAATCAGCCCCAGCATTTT. It codes for CASSRTGGYSNQPQHF.

CDR3 DNA: TGTGCCAGCAGTTACTCGAAAAGGGGAATCGATGGCTACACCTTC. As protein: CASSYSKRGIDGYTF. The rearrangement joins TRBV6-5 to TRBJ1-2, with D possibly TRBD1 on 5 matching bases. Trimming pared 0 bases from V and 6 bases from J, leaving 14 bases between. There are 15 residues in the CDR3. CDR1 is MNHEY, CDR2 SVGAGI, per germline.

J is TRBJ2-1 and V is TRBV7-2; D is uncertain. V was shortened by 1 base and J by 7 bases, with 8 bases between the two germline ends. Germline CDR1 and CDR2: SGHTA and FQGNSA. The CDR3 is 13 amino acids. The CDR3, as DNA: TGTGCCAGCAGCTTAGTACGACAAAATGAGCAGTTCTTC. Encoded protein: CASSLVRQNEQFF.

Only a few counts were recorded for this clonotype. The J gene is TRBJ2-7, the V gene TRBV7-2; D gene unclear. V was trimmed by 3 bases and J by 2 bases, leaving 23 bases between them. The CDR3 consists of 18 residues. Germline V CDR1 and CDR2: SGHTA, FQGNSA. CDR3 DNA sequence: TGTGCCAGCAGCTTGATATCTGTGATCTCAAGCCCCCCCTACGAGCAGTACTTC. Translating gives CASSLISVISSPPYEQYF. The full variable domain, rest sourced from reference TRBV7-2 and TRBJ2-7, is GAGVSQSPSNKVTEKGKDVELRCDPISGHTALYWYRQSLGQGLEFLIYFQGNSAPDKSGLPSDRFSAERTGGSVSTLTIQRTQQEDSAVYLCASSLISVISSPPYEQYFGPGTRLTVT.

This chain connects TRBV21-1 to TRBJ1-2; the table calls TRBD1, which could not be checked here. TRBV21-1 is flagged as a pseudogene. This CDR3 has 14 residues. CDR3 region: CASSKAAGGYGYTF. CDR3 bases: TGTGCCAGCAGCAAAGCAGCAGGGGGTTACGGCTACACCTTC.

This CDR3 reads CSTPLENYEQYF. The CDR3 bases are TGCAGTACTCCCCTTGAGAACTACGAGCAGTACTTC. The chain couples TRBV20-1 to TRBJ2-4, with unresolved D. TRBJ2-7 explains the end of the DNA better; the J call may be wrong. Germline CDR1 DFQATT, CDR2 SNEGSKA (reference sequence). CDR3 size: 12 residues.

This clonotype has more than one count but fewer than ten. J is TRBJ2-3 and V is TRBV2, with 12 bases fitting TRBD2. The CDR3 is 17 residues long. Germline V lookup: CDR1 SNHLY, CDR2 FYNNEI. After removal of 4 bases from V and 4 bases from J, the junction contained 9 bases not matched to a gene. The CDR3 DNA reads as TGTGCCAGCAGTGGCCCTAGCGGGAGGGTGGTTTCAGATACGCAGTATTTT. This gives the protein CASSGPSGRVVSDTQYF.

The V gene is TRBV3-1, the J gene TRBJ2-5; D unclear. The CDR3 loop spans 16 amino acids. Germline V gene lookup returns CDR1 LGHDT and CDR2 YNNKEL (reference sequence). Deletions cut 8 bases from V and 11 bases from J, with 30 bases between. CDR3 in amino acids: CASGSSRRIPRTQQYF. DNA for the CDR3: TGTGCCAGCGGCAGTTCAAGGCGAATCCCTAGAACCCAGCAGTACTTC.

The V call is TRBV10-3, the J call TRBJ2-5, with 11 positions matching TRBD2. V trimming: 3 bases; J trimming: 4 bases; junction bases outside the gene matches: 7. The germline V gene encodes CDR1 ENHRY and CDR2 SYGVKD. The CDR3 covers 16 residues. CDR3 nucleotide sequence: TGTGCCATCAGTGAAGCGACTAGCGGGAACGGAGAGACCCAGTACTTC. Its translation is CAISEATSGNGETQYF.

This chain uses TRBV10-2 with TRBJ2-4, with D unresolved. The J call may be mistaken, given a closer DNA end match to TRBJ2-7. The CDR3 runs 8 residues. Per the germline V gene, CDR1 is WSHSY and CDR2 is SAAADI. The CDR3 loop is CAVREQYF. DNA of the CDR3: TGCGCTGTACGCGAGCAGTACTTC.

This clonotype was recorded only once. J is TRBJ2-1 and V is TRBV20-1; a possible D gene is TRBD1 (5 bases). V was cut by 3 bases and J by 12 bases, with 12 bases left in between. This CDR3 has 11 amino acids. Germline V CDR1 and CDR2: DFQATT, SNEGSKA (reference sequence). This CDR3 reads CSASWGSGQFF. DNA of the CDR3: TGCAGTGCTAGTTGGGGCTCCGGGCAGTTCTTC.

This clonotype has only a few counts. The chain uses TRBV2 and TRBJ2-3; no firm D call. The CDR3 is made up of 13 amino acids. Between the trimmed V and J ends, which lost 4 bases and 3 bases, there was a span of 8 bases. Germline V gene data show CDR1 as SNHLY and CDR2 as FYNNEI. The CDR3 DNA follows: TGTGCCAGCAGTGTGCTCCAGACAGATACGCAGTATTTT. Translating it yields CASSVLQTDTQYF. The full variable domain, completed using reference TRBV2 and TRBJ2-3, is EPEVTQTPSHQVTQMGQEVILRCVPISNHLYFYWYRQILGQKVEFLVSFYNNEISEKSEIFDDQFSVERPDGSNFTLKIRSTKLEDSAMYFCASSVLQTDTQYFGPGTRLTVL.

This chain uses TRBV7-2 with TRBJ1-5; 8 nucleotides match TRBD1. Germline assignment: CDR1 SGHTA and CDR2 FQGNSA. V shed 1 base and J 4 bases; nucleotides not matched to a gene: 12. The CDR3 has 18 residues. CDR3 sequence reads: CASSLGAGGAGRNQPQHF. CDR3 bases: TGTGCCAGCAGCTTAGGGGCAGGGGGCGCTGGTAGGAATCAGCCCCAGCATTTT.

The chain has TRBV5-1 and TRBJ2-3, with 14 bases identical to TRBD2. CDR1 SGHRS and CDR2 YFSETQ come from the germline V gene. CDR3 length: 16 amino acids. The ends lost 7 bases at V and 6 bases at J; junction bases unmatched: 10. The CDR3 region is CASRQGLAGEADTQYF. As DNA, the CDR3 is TGCGCCAGCCGGCAGGGACTAGCGGGAGAGGCCGATACGCAGTATTTT.

This clonotype was counted between two and nine times. This chain uses TRBV15 with TRBJ2-4; D is unresolved. The germline gives CDR1 LNHNV, CDR2 YYDKDF (reference sequence). V was trimmed by 0 bases and J by 7 bases, leaving 10 bases between them. The CDR3 spans 14 residues. As DNA, the CDR3 is TGTGCCACCAGCAGAGATTTGAATTTTAACATTCAGTACTTC. This translates into CATSRDLNFNIQYF.

This clonotype was found a few times. The gene calls are TRBV6-2 or TRBV6-3 and TRBJ2-5, with 11 bases matching TRBD1. V shed 0 bases and J 5 bases; nucleotides not matched to a gene: 17. The CDR3 loop spans 20 amino acids. The V gene's germline CDR1 is MNHEY and CDR2 SVGEGT. DNA for the CDR3: TGTGCCAGCAGTTACTCGAAGTTCCGCGCCGGACAGGGGGCGCCGGAGACCCAGTACTTC. Its translation: CASSYSKFRAGQGAPETQYF.

The chain recombines TRBV15 with TRBJ1-2, with D possibly TRBD1 on 5 matching bases. V dropped 1 base and J dropped 4 bases, with 13 bases sitting between them. There are 15 residues in the CDR3. Germline lookup yields CDR1 LNHNV and CDR2 YYDKDF (reference sequence). CDR3 loop: CATSRGDSLGYGYTF. The CDR3 bases are TGTGCCACCAGCAGAGGCGACAGCCTGGGCTATGGCTACACCTTC.

This clonotype occurred many times. The V gene is TRBV6-1, the J gene TRBJ2-1; D is undetermined. The CDR3 covers 14 residues. Trimming took off 4 bases at V and 5 bases at J, with 12 bases between the two ends. The germline gives CDR1 MNHNS, CDR2 SASEGT. Here the CDR3 reads CASSASPSDNEQFF. DNA for the CDR3: TGTGCCAGCAGTGCTAGTCCATCGGACAATGAGCAGTTCTTC.

This clonotype was recorded a few times. CDR3 loop: CATGIDRLSQETQYF. In DNA form, the CDR3 reads TGTGCCACCGGGATAGACCGTCTCTCTCAAGAGACCCAGTACTTC. J is TRBJ2-5 and V is TRBV15; D remains ambiguous. Germline loops: CDR1 LNHNV, CDR2 YYDKDF (reference sequence). Deletions cut 8 bases from V and 2 bases from J, with 18 bases between. The CDR3 sequence is 15 residues long.

This clonotype was seen only a few times. V usage is TRBV12-3 or TRBV12-4 and J usage is TRBJ1-4; possibly TRBD1 for D (6 bases). The CDR3 runs to 18 residues. V was shortened by 8 bases and J by 0 bases, with 22 bases between the two germline ends. This chain's CDR3 is CASGTTGAAPATNEKLFF. CDR3 nucleotide sequence: TGTGCCAGCGGGACGACAGGAGCAGCCCCTGCAACTAATGAAAAACTGTTTTTT.

The chain has TRBV18 and TRBJ2-7, with 9 bases that match TRBD1. Germline assignment: CDR1 KGHSH and CDR2 LQKENI. The CDR3 is made up of 16 amino acids. Trimming removed 8 bases from V and 4 bases from J; junction bases left unmatched: 15. The CDR3 is CASGQRGTGKDYEQYF. CDR3 in DNA: TGTGCCAGCGGACAAAGGGGGACAGGGAAGGATTACGAGCAGTACTTC.

This clonotype was counted only a few times. The J gene is TRBJ2-3, the V gene TRBV6-5; D is unclear. CDR1 MNHEY and CDR2 SVGAGI come from the germline V gene. Trimming took off 5 bases at V and 2 bases at J, with 11 bases between the two ends. This CDR3 spans 14 amino acids. CDR3 in amino acids: CASSRSRNTDTQYF. DNA for the CDR3: TGTGCCAGCAGTCGGAGTCGAAACACAGATACGCAGTATTTT.

This clonotype was seen once. The chain recombines TRBV29-1 with TRBJ2-5; D ambiguous. The CDR3 is 16 amino acids. Trimming removed 7 bases from V and 4 bases from J, with 25 bases in between. Germline CDR1 reads SQVTM; CDR2 reads ANQGSEA. The DNA for the CDR3 is TGCAGCGCAACAACTGCGTACAACGCTTTCGGAGAGACCCAGTACTTC. Its protein is CSATTAYNAFGETQYF.

This clonotype was seen a handful of times. V gene TRBV12-3 or TRBV12-4 combines with J gene TRBJ2-3, with 10 nucleotides matching TRBD2. CDR3 size: 15 residues. V shed 6 bases and J 4 bases; nucleotides not matched to a gene: 7. The CDR3 sequence: CASRPSGSRADTQYF. The CDR3 DNA is TGTGCCAGCAGACCTAGCGGGAGTCGAGCAGATACGCAGTATTTT.

This clonotype was recorded a few times. This chain uses TRBV14 with TRBJ2-1; D is undetermined. The CDR3 has 13 amino acids. V was trimmed by 3 bases and J by 14 bases, leaving 17 bases between them. The germline CDR1 and CDR2 sequences are SGHDN and FVKESK. The DNA of the CDR3 is TGTGCCAGCAGCCATCCTGGACGCTTGCCTGAGTTCTTC. This codes for CASSHPGRLPEFF.

This clonotype was recorded only once. The V and J genes are TRBV27 and TRBJ2-3; the match to TRBD2 covers 11 bases. Germline CDR1 MNHEY, CDR2 SMNVEV (reference sequence). The V gene end was trimmed by 4 bases and the J gene end by 5 bases; junction bases not matched to a gene: 2. The CDR3 spans 14 residues. The CDR3 DNA is TGTGCCAGCAGTTGGCTAGCGGGAGGAGATACGCAGTATTTT. Translation: CASSWLAGGDTQYF.

The V gene is TRBV25-1, the J gene TRBJ1-2; D possibly corresponds to TRBD1 (5 bases). Germline V CDR1 and CDR2: MGHDK, SYGVNS. The CDR3 is made up of 13 amino acids. Trimming cost V 6 bases and J 3 bases, with 11 bases left between them. The CDR3 here is CASRQAGYYGYTF. The CDR3 DNA reads TGTGCCAGCAGACAAGCAGGGTACTATGGCTACACCTTC.

The genes are TRBV29-1 and TRBJ2-1; D gene unclear. V was shortened by 7 bases and J by 4 bases, with 11 bases between the two germline ends. The length of the CDR3 is 12 residues. CDR1 and CDR2 (germline): SQVTM, ANQGSEA. CDR3 residues: CSADQLYNEQFF. The CDR3 region has the DNA TGCAGCGCCGATCAGCTTTACAATGAGCAGTTCTTC.